This is a list of T cell receptor beta chains from one sample in a study of T cells after yellow fever vaccination. Via MiXCR, TCRdb re-called the 5' RACE reads, giving one row per CDR3 protein. The sample includes about 350,000 distinct CDR3 sequences, approximately 8% of them seen just once. This sample comprised PBMCs, obtained around 45 days after the first yellow fever vaccination. These receptor sequences come from a man younger than 35 who received the YFV17D yellow fever vaccine. Each CDR3 is given with its conserved first and last residue. D genes are given only for firm matches. Clone sizes are given selectively: once, few, many, or a class where the clone is expanded.

J,D,V,size,CDR3,DNA
TRBJ1-2,TRBD1,TRBV10-3,.,CAISDGQGNYGYTF,TGTGCCATCAGTGACGGACAGGGGAACTATGGCTACACCTTC
TRBJ2-1,TRBD2,TRBV5-1,.,CASSLLTSGGSHEQFF,TGCGCCAGCAGCCTACTGACTAGCGGGGGGTCCCATGAGCAGTTCTTC
TRBJ2-3,.,TRBV7-2,few,CASSLGGAGRRDTQYF,TGTGCCAGCAGCTTGGGCGGGGCGGGCCGCCGGGATACGCAGTATTTT
TRBJ2-3,TRBD2,TRBV4-1,.,CASSRTSGGKGTQYF,TGCGCCAGCAGCCGGACTAGCGGGGGGAAAGGTACGCAGTATTTT
TRBJ1-4,.,TRBV7-9,.,CASSPGTINEKLFF,TGTGCCAGCAGCCCAGGGACAATTAATGAAAAACTGTTTTTT
TRBJ1-3,.,TRBV5-1,few,CASKPDSGNTIYF,TGCGCCAGCAAACCAGACTCTGGAAACACCATATATTTT
TRBJ1-1,TRBD1,TRBV29-1,few,CSVSFRGLNTEAFF,TGCAGCGTGTCATTCAGGGGGCTGAACACTGAAGCTTTCTTT
TRBJ2-3,.,TRBV18,.,CASLTRTQGPDTQYF,TGTGCCAGCTTAACAAGGACACAGGGCCCAGATACGCAGTATTTT
TRBJ2-7,.,TRBV20-1,few,CSASRGEFSYEQYF,TGCAGTGCTAGTAGGGGCGAATTCTCCTACGAGCAGTACTTC
TRBJ2-1,.,TRBV2,.,CASRLGGYTYNEQFF,TGTGCCAGCAGACTAGGGGGGTATACCTACAATGAGCAGTTCTTC
TRBJ2-7,.,TRBV6-2/TRBV6-3,.,CASRRDGAKVTQYF,TGTGCCAGCAGACGGGACGGGGCAAAGGTTACCCAGTACTTC
TRBJ2-1,TRBD2,TRBV7-2,.,CASSLVAAGGINNEQFF,TGTGCCAGCAGCTTAGTCGCAGCGGGGGGGATTAACAATGAGCAGTTCTTC
TRBJ2-1,TRBD2,TRBV19,.,CASRSVGGVNEQFF,TGTGCCAGTAGGTCCGTGGGGGGGGTCAATGAGCAGTTCTTC